This T cell receptor beta chain was recorded in a study of T cell repertoires in cytomegalovirus infection. Study as a whole: The authors relied on CMV epitopes, both recently identified HLA-C-restricted and well-studied HLA-B-restricted. TCR beta signatures that were public indicated CMV infection and matching HLA type.

Findings of the study overall: The ex vivo response was dominated by HLA-C-restricted CMV-specific TCR beta clonotypes.

TCRdb independently ran MiXCR on the reads; one entry per CDR3 protein. This sample has about 890,000 distinct CDR3 sequences, with around 30% found just once. This CDR3 is 15 amino acids long. The V gene's germline CDR1 is MNHEY and CDR2 SMNVEV (reference sequence). V gave up 4 bases and J gave up 2 bases; unmatched junction bases: 4. This clonotype was seen more than once but under ten times. The antigen is undetermined. This chain links TRBV27 with TRBJ1-5, with 8 nucleotides matching TRBD1. Sample: cultured CD8+ T cells from PBMCs, taken from culture after CMV antigen stimulation. The clonotype comes from a human donor in good health (CMV status not recorded). Some clones in this sample may be carry-over from other donors' samples. The CDR3 is CASSYDRGGNQPQHF. For the CDR3, the DNA is TGTGCCAGCAGTTACGACAGGGGAGGCAATCAGCCCCAGCATTTT.